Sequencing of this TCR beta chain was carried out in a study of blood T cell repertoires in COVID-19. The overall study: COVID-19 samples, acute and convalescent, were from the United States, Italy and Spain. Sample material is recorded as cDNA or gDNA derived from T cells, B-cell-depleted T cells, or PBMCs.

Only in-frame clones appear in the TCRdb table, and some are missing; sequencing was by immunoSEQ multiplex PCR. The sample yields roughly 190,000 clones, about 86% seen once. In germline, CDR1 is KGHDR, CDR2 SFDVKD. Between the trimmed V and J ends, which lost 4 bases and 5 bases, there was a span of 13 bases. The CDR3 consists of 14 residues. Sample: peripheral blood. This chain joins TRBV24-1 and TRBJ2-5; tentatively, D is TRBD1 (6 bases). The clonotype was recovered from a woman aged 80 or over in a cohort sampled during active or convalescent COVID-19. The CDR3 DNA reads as TGTGCCACCAGTGAACCCGGGACAATCGAGACCCAGTACTTC. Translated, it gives CATSEPGTIETQYF.